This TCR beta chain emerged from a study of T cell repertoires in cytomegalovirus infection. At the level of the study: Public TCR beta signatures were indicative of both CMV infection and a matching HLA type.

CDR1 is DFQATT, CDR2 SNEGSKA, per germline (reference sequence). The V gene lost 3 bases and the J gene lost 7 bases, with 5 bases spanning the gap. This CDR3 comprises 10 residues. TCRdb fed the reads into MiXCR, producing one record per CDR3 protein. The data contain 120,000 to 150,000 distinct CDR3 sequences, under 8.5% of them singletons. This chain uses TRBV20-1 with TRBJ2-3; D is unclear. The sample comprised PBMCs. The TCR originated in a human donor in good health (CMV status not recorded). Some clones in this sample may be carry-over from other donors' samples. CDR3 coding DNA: TGCAGTGCTAGCGGCTATACGCAGTATTTT. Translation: CSASGYTQYF.